This note documents a single T cell receptor (beta chain) sequence. These data originate in a study of OX40 agonist ivuxolimab in advanced cancers. Autoimmune disease history or systemic immunosuppression meant exclusion. Baseline, cycle 4 day 1, and cycle 7 day 1 were the blood sampling points. Clones were sequenced by immunoSEQ multiplex PCR, and TCRdb holds only the in-frame ones, with some missing. The table shows some 150,000 clones, with approximately 90% occurring only once. With 0 bases removed from V and 4 bases from J, the gap between germline ends came to 16 bases. Germline V gene lookup returns CDR1 SGHNT and CDR2 YYREEE (reference sequence). This CDR3 has 16 residues.

The sample consisted of CD4+ or CD8+ T cells sorted from blood, taken in a trial of the OX40 agonist ivuxolimab. V gene TRBV5-4 combines with J gene TRBJ1-2; D may be TRBD1 (6 bases). The receptor was isolated from an adult with an advanced solid tumor such as melanoma, head and neck, liver or kidney cancer. The CDR3 nucleotides are TGTGCCAGCAGCTTGGTGGCAGGGGACTTCACCTATGGCTACACCTTC. Residues: CASSLVAGDFTYGYTF.